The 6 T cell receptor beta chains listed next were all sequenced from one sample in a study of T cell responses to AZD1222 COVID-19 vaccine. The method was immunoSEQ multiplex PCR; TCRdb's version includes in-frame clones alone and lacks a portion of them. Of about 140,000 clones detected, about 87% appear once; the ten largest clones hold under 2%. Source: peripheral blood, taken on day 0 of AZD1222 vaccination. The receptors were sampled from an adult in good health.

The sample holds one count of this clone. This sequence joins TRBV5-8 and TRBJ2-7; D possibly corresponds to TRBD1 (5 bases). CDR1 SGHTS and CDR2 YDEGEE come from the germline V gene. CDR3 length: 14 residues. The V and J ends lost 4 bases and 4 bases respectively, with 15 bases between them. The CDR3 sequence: CASSLGQDSYEQYF. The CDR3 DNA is TGTGCCAGCAGCCTGGGGCAGGATTCTTACGAGCAGTACTTC.

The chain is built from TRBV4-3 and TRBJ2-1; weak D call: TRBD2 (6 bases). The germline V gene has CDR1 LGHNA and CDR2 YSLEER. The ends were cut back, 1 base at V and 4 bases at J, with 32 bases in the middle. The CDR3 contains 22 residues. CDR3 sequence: CASSQGGLRALGGNPDYNEQFF. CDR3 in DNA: TGCGCCAGCAGCCAAGGGGGTTTAAGGGCCCTCGGAGGGAACCCTGATTACAATGAGCAGTTCTTC.

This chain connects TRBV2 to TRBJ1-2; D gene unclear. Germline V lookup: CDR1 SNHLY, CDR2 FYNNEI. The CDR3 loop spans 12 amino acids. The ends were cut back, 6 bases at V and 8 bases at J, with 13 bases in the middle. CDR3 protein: CASSTNARGYTF. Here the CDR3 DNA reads TGTGCCAGCAGCACTAACGCGAGGGGCTACACCTTC.

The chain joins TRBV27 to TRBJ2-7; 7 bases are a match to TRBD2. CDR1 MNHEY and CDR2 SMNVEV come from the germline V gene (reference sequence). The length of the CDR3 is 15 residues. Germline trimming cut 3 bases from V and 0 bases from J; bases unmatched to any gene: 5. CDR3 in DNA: TGTGCCAGCAGTTTTAGCGGGTACATCTCCTACGAGCAGTACTTC. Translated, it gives CASSFSGYISYEQYF.

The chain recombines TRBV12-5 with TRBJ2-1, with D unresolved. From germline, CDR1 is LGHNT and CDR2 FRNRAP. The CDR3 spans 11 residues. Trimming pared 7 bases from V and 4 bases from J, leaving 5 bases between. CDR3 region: CASVQYNEQFF. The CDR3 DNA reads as TGTGCTAGTGTCCAGTACAATGAGCAGTTCTTC.

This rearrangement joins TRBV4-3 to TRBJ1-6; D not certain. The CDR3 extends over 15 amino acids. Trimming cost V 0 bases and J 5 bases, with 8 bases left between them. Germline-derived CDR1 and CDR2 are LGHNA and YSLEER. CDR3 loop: CASSQDRRNNSPLHF. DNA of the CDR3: TGCGCCAGCAGCCAAGACCGACGGAATAATTCACCCCTCCACTTT.